This TCR beta chain was documented in a study of beta chain features in type 1 diabetes. General observations from the study: More deletions and fewer insertions at VDJ junctions were found in patients with type 1 diabetes.

This CDR3 has 13 amino acids. The germline V gene encodes CDR1 SGHTA and CDR2 FQGTGA. Trimming shortened V by 5 bases and J by 10 bases, and 18 bases separated the two germline ends. Since all of the isolated RNA was reverse transcribed, expressed TCRB transcripts were what got sequenced. A few million reads, on average, came from each naive, central memory and regulatory T cell sample. Assay used: immunoSEQ multiplex PCR; TCRdb lists only in-frame clones, some missing. This sample has about 340,000 clones; roughly 8% occur once, and the top ten carry 0.44%. A CD45RO/CCR7/CD25/CD127/CD95/CD27 panel sorted naive, central memory, regulatory and stem cell-like memory CD4+ cells. Of note for this clone: What it recognizes is unknown.

The sequenced material came from central memory CD4+ T cells from blood. The chain is built from TRBV7-3 and TRBJ2-7, with D perhaps assigned TRBD1 or TRBD2 (5 bases each). The clonotype originates from a woman aged 18-30 years in good health. The chain's CDR3 is CASSPGFLGVQYF. The CDR3 DNA is TGTGCCAGCAGCCCGGGCTTCCTGGGGGTTCAGTACTTC.